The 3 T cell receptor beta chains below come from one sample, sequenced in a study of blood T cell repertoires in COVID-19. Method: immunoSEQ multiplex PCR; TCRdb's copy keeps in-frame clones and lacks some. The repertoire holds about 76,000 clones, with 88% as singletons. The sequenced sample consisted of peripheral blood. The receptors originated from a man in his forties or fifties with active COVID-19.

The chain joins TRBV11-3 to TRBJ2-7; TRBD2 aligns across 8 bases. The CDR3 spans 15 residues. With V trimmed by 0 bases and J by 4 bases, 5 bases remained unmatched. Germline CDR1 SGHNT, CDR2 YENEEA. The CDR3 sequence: CASSLDGRGRYEQYF. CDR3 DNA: TGTGCCAGCAGCTTAGACGGGAGGGGGAGGTACGAGCAGTACTTC.

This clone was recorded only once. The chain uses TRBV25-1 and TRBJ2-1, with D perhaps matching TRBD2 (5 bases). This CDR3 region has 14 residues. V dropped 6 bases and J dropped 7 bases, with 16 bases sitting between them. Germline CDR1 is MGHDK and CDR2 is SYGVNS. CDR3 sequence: CASRPTRGVNEQFF. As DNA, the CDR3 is TGTGCCAGCAGGCCCACTCGGGGTGTTAATGAGCAGTTCTTC.

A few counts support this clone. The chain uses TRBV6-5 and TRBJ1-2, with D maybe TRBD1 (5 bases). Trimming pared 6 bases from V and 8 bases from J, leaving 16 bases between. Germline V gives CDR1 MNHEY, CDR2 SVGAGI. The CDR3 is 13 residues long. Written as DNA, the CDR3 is TGTGCCAGCAGACCTCAACAGGCCAGGGGCTACACCTTC. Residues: CASRPQQARGYTF.